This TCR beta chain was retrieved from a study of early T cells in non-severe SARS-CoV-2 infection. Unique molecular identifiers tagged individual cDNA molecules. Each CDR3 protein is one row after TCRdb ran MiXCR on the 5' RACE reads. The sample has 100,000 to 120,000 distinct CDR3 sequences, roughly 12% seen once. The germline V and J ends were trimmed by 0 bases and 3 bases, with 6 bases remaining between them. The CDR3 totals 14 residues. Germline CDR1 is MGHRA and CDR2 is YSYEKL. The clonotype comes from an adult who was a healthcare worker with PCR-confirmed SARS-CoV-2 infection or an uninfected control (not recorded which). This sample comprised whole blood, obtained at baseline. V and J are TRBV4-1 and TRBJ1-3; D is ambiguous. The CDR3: CASSQDGGGNTIYF. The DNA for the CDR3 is TGCGCCAGCAGCCAAGATGGCGGTGGAAACACCATATATTTT.